This T cell receptor (beta chain) was sequenced during a study of cytomegalovirus exposure and HLA in healthy donors (dated by TCRdb to about 2017). In the study overall: An earlier analysis of approximately 640 of the donors reported about 250 Gb of sequence data and around 120 million unique TCR beta sequences from roughly 200 million T cells. Around 330 gigabases of sequencing data and 70 million to 100 million unique TCR sequences made up an early release that covered about 640 HLA-typed donors. Among the approximately 400 genotyped donors, around 81% belonged to the genetic ancestry cluster associated with self-reported Caucasian donors. The aim of the study was to test whether cataloging public T cell receptors could identify signatures of past pathogen exposure. Using immunosequencing, the study profiled T cell repertoires from around 680 subjects and related those repertoires to cytomegalovirus serostatus. A separate validation cohort of more than 100 different subjects was used in addition to the 666-subject first cohort. To predict cytomegalovirus infection status, the study combined high-throughput TCR immunosequencing, statistical association of individual TCRs with disease status, and machine learning. A later analysis re-analyzed previously published TCR beta repertoires from 500 to 700 donors and added high-resolution HLA genotyping to study TCR occurrence patterns. Rather than using new phenotypic data, the later analysis identified candidate immune exposures from TCR beta sequences and from how often those sequences occurred across donors. In an earlier analysis of a few hundred of the donors, high-throughput TCR beta sequencing was used to judge whether each TCR beta V gene segment behaved as functional or pseudogenic. Donor age, sex, ethnicity and CMV serostatus were compiled together with the repertoire data. A later genetic analysis used genome-wide SNP genotypes for about three fifths of the roughly 700 donors, treating that subset as a discovery cohort. All discovery cohort repertoires had been generated on a single sequencing platform. HLA typing included class I and class II loci at four-digit resolution. Typing coverage varied by locus: about 620-630 donors for A, B, C, DRB1 and DQB1; approximately 560 for DQA1; more than 600 for DPA1; around 490 for DPB1. Roughly 5 DR-DQ haplotypes were handled as single units for association and clustering, since linkage in the cohort was strong. Across some 400 genotyped donors of the cohort, an average of about 220,000 unique TCR beta nucleotide sequences per donor were sequenced, and approximately 19% of those sequences were non-productive.

The cohort consisted of approximately 690 healthy bone marrow donors. At the time of sampling, all cohort members were nominally healthy, though unrecorded immune exposures were likely present. The donor tested CMV seropositive and was one of the 289 seropositive cohort members. A peripheral blood sample was collected from each donor, and TCR beta sequencing was performed on peripheral blood mononuclear cells. The Qiagen DNeasy Blood Extraction Kit was used to extract genomic DNA from the blood cell samples. The method was the immunoSEQ multiplex PCR assay. For the multiplex PCR, a mixture combining 60 forward primers for TCR Vbeta segments and 13 reverse primers for TCR Jbeta segments was used. The CDR3 region of rearranged TCR beta genes was amplified from genomic DNA by a multiplex PCR assay. The Illumina HiSeq System was used to sequence the amplified TCR beta libraries as 87-base-pair reads. The source study handled its data this way. Across the 666 repertoires, a later analysis counted approximately 75 million unique TCR beta chains, around 11 million of which were shared by at least two donors. Raw reads were error-corrected and collapsed into unique sequences by a nearest-neighbor algorithm in which closely related sequences were merged to remove PCR and sequencing errors. Alignment of CDR3 sequences to IMGT reference sequences was used to assign V, D and J gene segments. For a sequence to be retained, a match of at least six nucleotides was required to both a V gene segment and a J gene segment. Rearrangements were called productive when the CDR3 lacked stop codons and stayed in frame with V and J; all others were non-productive. Following IMGT convention, CDR3 was defined as the stretch from the second conserved V-encoded cysteine up to the conserved J-encoded phenylalanine. In an earlier analysis of approximately 590 of the donors, sequences lacking an unambiguous match to a single V gene segment were excluded. In an earlier analysis of several hundred of the donors, V segments were called functional above 56.7% productive rearrangements and were called segregating when the between-donor standard deviation exceeded 5%. A statistical classification framework was built to diagnose cytomegalovirus status from the catalog of TCR beta chain sequences. V and J gene assignment, in a later analysis, came from comparing TCR nucleotide sequences with IMGT/GENE-DB human TR gene sequences. The TCRdist pipeline was used in a later analysis to assign CDR3 sequences and most-parsimonious VDJ recombination scenarios. A later analysis defined each TCR beta chain by its CDR3 amino acid sequence plus V-gene family, and excluded reads lacking a unique V-gene family. In a later analysis, around 650 highly shared, low-generation-probability nucleotide sequences were removed to address suspected cross-contamination and a sequencing artifact. In a later analysis, a clonal expansion index for each public chain was calculated from normalized within-repertoire ranks of inferred template counts. A later analysis computed generation probabilities with a VDJ recombination model fitted to out-of-frame rearrangements, and checked the results against IGoR. Hypergeometric tests were used in a later analysis to score TCR-TCR, TCR-HLA and TCR-CMV co-occurrence, with a repertoire-size bias correction applied to the TCR pairs. A later analysis estimated false discovery rates by permuting HLA or CMV assignments 20 times. In a later analysis, co-occurring TCRs were grouped using DBSCAN, and TCRdist sequence similarity was added for clustering within HLA-allele-positive subsets. Co-occurrence clustering excluded repertoires with fewer than 30,000 or more than 120,000 public chains, plus five with anomalous nucleotide sharing. Here the immuneACCESS table is served through TCRdb, limited to in-frame sequences with V and J called. Missing clones are a known gap in these copies; in checked studies unresolved V genes cover under half, and the rest lacks a known reason. V and J calls and clone size are copied from that table; D and trimming were computed from the DNA. This sample is represented by some 170,000 clones; approximately 80% of them were singletons. Roughly 9.7% of the sample belongs to the ten largest clones.

The cysteine opens and the phenylalanine closes a CDR3 of 14 amino acids. Only the CDR3 portion is preserved as DNA: 42 bases, with reading frame beginning at the first base. CDR1 and CDR2 (MDHEN, SYDVKM) derive from the germline V gene. V is trimmed back by 2 bases and J by 4 bases, and the junction contains 2 bases that no gene match accounts for. Details on this clone: What antigen it recognizes has not been identified. No quality values exist for individual bases; no much larger clone is one base distant.

Broad study findings and their caveats: Because the 87-base-pair reads could not distinguish some IMGT-functional V segments, including TRBV6-2 and TRBV6-3, those segments were excluded. Assigning TCR associations to individual alleles was difficult when HLA alleles, especially DR and DQ, strongly co-occurred. Cytomegalovirus status was reported to be diagnosed by the classifier with high specificity and sensitivity in both the original and validation cohorts. Linkage disequilibrium might explain the correlated functional status among segregating V segments, but an unknown experimental factor could not be ruled out. In a later genetic analysis, fewer N-insertions in productive TCRs were reported among donors in an Asian-associated ancestry cluster than the roughly 640-donor mean. A further reported finding was that TCR beta sequences accurately predicted the HLA-A and HLA-B alleles for most subjects in the first cohort. Because HLA typing was missing for some donors at each locus, association tests included only the typed subset. A group of highly shared sequence variants was considered likely to be a technical artifact of the sequencing pipeline. The authors suggested that the approach could potentially be generalized to other disease states and immunological phenotypes. According to a later analysis, TCR association rates differed among HLA loci, with DRB1 alleles showing the most associated TCRs and HLA-C alleles showing the fewest. A later analysis associated roughly 17,000 TCR beta sequences with specific HLA alleles at a false discovery rate of 0.05. A few of the identified cytomegalovirus-associated TCR beta chains were confirmed in vitro to be specific for cytomegalovirus antigens. Broadly in line with IMGT annotations, most TCR beta V segments showed up in productive rearrangements about 87% or about 30% of the time in an earlier analysis of several hundred of the donors. A later analysis reported that several top co-occurrence clusters appeared linked to parvovirus B19, influenza, CMV and Epstein-Barr virus. Compared with equally common non-associated chains, HLA-associated TCR beta chains in a later analysis were more clonally expanded and had lower generation probabilities. Some 15 rarely observed V segments, including chromosome 9 orphons, were excluded from the earlier analysis of some 590 of the donors because counts were too low. In a later genetic analysis, a missense DCLRE1C variant was associated with V-gene and J-gene trimming of TCR beta chains, and the association was replicated in an independent cohort. A total of some 180 TCR beta chains were listed by the study as associated with cytomegalovirus. The only immune exposure information available for the cohort was CMV serostatus. Most TCR sequences were seen in very few donors, while some public TCRs were found in many individuals. In a later analysis, most CMV-associated TCR beta chains were found to appear HLA-restricted, with HLA associations seemingly driven largely by CMV exposure. Only TCR beta chains were sequenced in this cohort, and the absence of alpha or paired-chain data limited detectable features. Roughly uniform sequencing depth across donors was assumed in presence/absence analyses, although this assumption may not hold.

The chain uses TRBV28 and TRBJ2-1; TRBD1 fits 7 bases in the junction. This sequence originates from a man between 18 and 35 years old in good health and CMV-seropositive. The sample comprised PBMCs. The DNA sequence is TGTGCCAGCAGTTTACAGGGGGTGTACAATGAGCAGTTCTTC. This yields the protein CASSLQGVYNEQFF.